This T cell receptor beta chain is drawn from a study of vaccination effects on CD4 cells after COVID-19. Study-wide results and caveats: Long after vaccination, the clones induced by infection and by vaccine shrank markedly in size. Post-vaccine spike-reactive clones in convalescents were mainly new vaccine-induced clones.

On this clone: What it recognizes is unknown.

V was pared by 0 bases and J by 5 bases, with 9 bases between. The germline V gene has CDR1 SGDLS and CDR2 YYNGEE. CDR3 length equals 13 residues. Antigen-specific CD4+ T cells were first expanded with viral peptide pools by the ViraFEST assay and only then sequenced. Scientists isolated CD4+ T cells after a roughly ten-day culture period ended. The person's infection with SARS-CoV-2, confirmed by PCR, took place between March and December 2020. Some clones are missing from TCRdb's copy, which holds only in-frame ones; the method was immunoSEQ multiplex PCR. The table records 55,000 to 90,000 clones, over 60% of them present only once.

This TCR was recovered from a human donor who had a prior SARS-CoV-2 infection. The specimen was CD4+ T cells from PBMCs cultured with HIV peptides, collected before COVID-19 vaccination. Specified subset: HIV-1 Nef peptide pool negative control/reference culture. This chain connects TRBV9 to TRBJ2-7; D is ambiguous. The CDR3 loop is CASSVAYTDEQYF. CDR3 DNA: TGTGCCAGCAGCGTAGCTTATACGGACGAGCAGTACTTC.